The rows below give T cell receptor beta chains drawn from one sample of a study of blood T cell repertoires in COVID-19. Sequenced by immunoSEQ multiplex PCR; TCRdb stores in-frame clones only, minus some. The repertoire has under 200,000 clones, approximately 80% of them found once; the top ten carry 4% to 6.5%. The material sequenced was PBMCs or T cells enriched from blood (not recorded which). These receptor sequences come from a woman aged 55-70 years with acute COVID-19. CDR3s include the opening cysteine and the closing phenylalanine or tryptophan. Fields, in order: clone size, J gene, CDR3 length, V gene, D gene, CDR3 DNA, CDR3 protein. A D gene is named only where the DNA matches it firmly. Clone size is stated in some rows and not others, as once, few, many or a class when expanded.

clone size: .
J gene: TRBJ1-2
CDR3 length: 14
V gene: TRBV29-1
D gene: .
CDR3 DNA: TGCAGCGTTGAAGATTCCAGGGCCGGGGGTGGCTACACCTTC
CDR3 protein: CSVEDSRAGGGYTF

clone size: .
J gene: TRBJ2-7
CDR3 length: 14
V gene: TRBV28
D gene: .
CDR3 DNA: TGTGCCAGCAGTCGCAGGACAGTTTTGGACGAGCAGTACTTC
CDR3 protein: CASSRRTVLDEQYF

clone size: few
J gene: TRBJ1-1
CDR3 length: 14
V gene: TRBV2
D gene: .
CDR3 DNA: TGTGCCAGCACGGAAACACGGAGAAACACTGAAGCTTTCTTT
CDR3 protein: CASTETRRNTEAFF

clone size: .
J gene: TRBJ1-2
CDR3 length: 15
V gene: TRBV5-6
D gene: TRBD1
CDR3 DNA: TGTGCCAGCAGCACGGGTCCCGGGACAGGGCATGGCTACACCTTC
CDR3 protein: CASSTGPGTGHGYTF

clone size: .
J gene: TRBJ1-4
CDR3 length: 14
V gene: TRBV10-3
D gene: TRBD1
CDR3 DNA: TGTGCCATCAGAGAGGGGGCGCGTAATGAAAAACTGTTTTTT
CDR3 protein: CAIREGARNEKLFF

clone size: .
J gene: TRBJ1-5
CDR3 length: 14
V gene: TRBV10-2
D gene: .
CDR3 DNA: TGCGCCAGCAGTGAGACAGATAGCAATCAGCCCCAGCATTTT
CDR3 protein: CASSETDSNQPQHF

clone size: .
J gene: TRBJ1-4
CDR3 length: 13
V gene: TRBV30
D gene: TRBD1
CDR3 DNA: TGTGCCTGGAGTGCTCAGGGGGGTGAAAAACTGTTTTTT
CDR3 protein: CAWSAQGGEKLFF

clone size: .
J gene: TRBJ1-2
CDR3 length: 15
V gene: TRBV19
D gene: .
CDR3 DNA: TGTGCCAGTAGTATAGATCTATGGGCAGGGGACGGCTACACCTTC
CDR3 protein: CASSIDLWAGDGYTF

clone size: .
J gene: TRBJ2-5
CDR3 length: 17
V gene: TRBV28
D gene: TRBD2
CDR3 DNA: TGTGCCTGCCGGGCGGCTAGCGGGGGGGCACGGCAAGAGACCCAGTACTTC
CDR3 protein: CACRAASGGARQETQYF

clone size: .
J gene: TRBJ2-3
CDR3 length: 16
V gene: TRBV27
D gene: .
CDR3 DNA: TGTGCCAGCAGTCCTGCGGAGGGGTCATTCACAGATACGCAGTATTTT
CDR3 protein: CASSPAEGSFTDTQYF

clone size: .
J gene: TRBJ2-5
CDR3 length: 14
V gene: TRBV28
D gene: TRBD1
CDR3 DNA: TGTGCCAGCAGTTATACAGGGGCGAGGGAGACCCAGTACTTC
CDR3 protein: CASSYTGARETQYF

clone size: few
J gene: TRBJ1-5
CDR3 length: 15
V gene: TRBV5-1
D gene: .
CDR3 DNA: TGCGCCAGCAGCTTGGCCGGGGGAATTCTACAGCCCCAGCATTTT
CDR3 protein: CASSLAGGILQPQHF

clone size: .
J gene: TRBJ1-1
CDR3 length: 14
V gene: TRBV6-2/TRBV6-3
D gene: TRBD1
CDR3 DNA: TGTGCCAGCAGCCCCGGGACAGGGCACACTGAAGCTTTCTTT
CDR3 protein: CASSPGTGHTEAFF

clone size: .
J gene: TRBJ2-5
CDR3 length: 15
V gene: TRBV7-2
D gene: TRBD2
CDR3 DNA: TGTGCCAGCAGCTTAGGACTAGCGGGGCAAGAGACCCAGTACTTC
CDR3 protein: CASSLGLAGQETQYF

clone size: .
J gene: TRBJ2-1
CDR3 length: 13
V gene: TRBV4-3
D gene: .
CDR3 DNA: TGCGCCAGCAGCGAAGAAACGGGGTTGGAGCAGTTCTTC
CDR3 protein: CASSEETGLEQFF

clone size: .
J gene: TRBJ2-5
CDR3 length: 17
V gene: TRBV5-8
D gene: .
CDR3 DNA: TGTGCCAGCAGCTTGGCCTTCTCAGCGGCCTATGGAGAGACCCAGTACTTC
CDR3 protein: CASSLAFSAAYGETQYF

clone size: .
J gene: TRBJ2-2
CDR3 length: 16
V gene: TRBV7-6
D gene: TRBD2
CDR3 DNA: TGTGCCAGCAGCCCGTTAGCGGGAAAGGGCGGCGGGGAGCTGTTTTTT
CDR3 protein: CASSPLAGKGGGELFF

clone size: .
J gene: TRBJ2-7
CDR3 length: 11
V gene: TRBV27
D gene: .
CDR3 DNA: TGTGCCAGCAGCTATCTATACGAGCAGTACTTC
CDR3 protein: CASSYLYEQYF

clone size: once
J gene: TRBJ1-1
CDR3 length: 14
V gene: TRBV4-3
D gene: .
CDR3 DNA: TGCGCCAGCAGCCAGGGTTCCGGGGGGACTGAAGCTTTCTTT
CDR3 protein: CASSQGSGGTEAFF

clone size: few
J gene: TRBJ1-1
CDR3 length: 12
V gene: TRBV29-1
D gene: .
CDR3 DNA: TGCAGCGTTGACCAACAGAACACTGAAGCTTTCTTT
CDR3 protein: CSVDQQNTEAFF

clone size: once
J gene: TRBJ2-2
CDR3 length: 14
V gene: TRBV7-9
D gene: TRBD2
CDR3 DNA: TGTGCCAGCAGCCCGGACCTAGCGGGGGGGGAGCTGTTTTTT
CDR3 protein: CASSPDLAGGELFF

clone size: .
J gene: TRBJ1-6
CDR3 length: 16
V gene: TRBV14
D gene: .
CDR3 DNA: TGTGCCAGCAGCCAGGCCGGGGGGGGGAGTGCTTCACCCCTCCACTTT
CDR3 protein: CASSQAGGGSASPLHF

clone size: many
J gene: TRBJ1-6
CDR3 length: 19
V gene: TRBV7-9
D gene: .
CDR3 DNA: TGTGCCAGCAGACAACTTGGGGGAACAGGGTGGTGGGAAAATTCACCCCTCCACTTT
CDR3 protein: CASRQLGGTGWWENSPLHF

clone size: once
J gene: TRBJ1-2
CDR3 length: 13
V gene: TRBV12-3/TRBV12-4
D gene: TRBD1
CDR3 DNA: TGTGCCAGCAGTTTAGCGCAGGGGGGAGGCTACACCTTC
CDR3 protein: CASSLAQGGGYTF

clone size: .
J gene: TRBJ1-3
CDR3 length: 15
V gene: TRBV28
D gene: .
CDR3 DNA: TGTGCCAGCAGTTTACGACAGAACTCTGGAAACACCATATATTTT
CDR3 protein: CASSLRQNSGNTIYF

clone size: few
J gene: TRBJ2-1
CDR3 length: 15
V gene: TRBV7-9
D gene: TRBD2
CDR3 DNA: TGTGCCAGCAGCTCCCCGCGGGGGGCGCCCCATGAGCAGTTCTTC
CDR3 protein: CASSSPRGAPHEQFF

clone size: few
J gene: TRBJ1-2
CDR3 length: 12
V gene: TRBV2
D gene: TRBD1
CDR3 DNA: TGTGCCAGCAACGAACAGGGGCATGGCTACACCTTC
CDR3 protein: CASNEQGHGYTF

clone size: .
J gene: TRBJ1-1
CDR3 length: 11
V gene: TRBV30
D gene: .
CDR3 DNA: TGTGCCTGGACCTTGACAGGTGAAGCTTTCTTT
CDR3 protein: CAWTLTGEAFF

clone size: few
J gene: TRBJ1-3
CDR3 length: 15
V gene: TRBV4-1
D gene: TRBD1
CDR3 DNA: TGCGCCAGCAGCCGGGGACAGAGCTCTGGAAACACCATATATTTT
CDR3 protein: CASSRGQSSGNTIYF

clone size: .
J gene: TRBJ2-7
CDR3 length: 15
V gene: TRBV4-3
D gene: TRBD1
CDR3 DNA: TGCGCCAGCAGCCTGACTTCGACAGGGATGAGCGAGCAGTACTTC
CDR3 protein: CASSLTSTGMSEQYF

clone size: few
J gene: TRBJ2-7
CDR3 length: 12
V gene: TRBV6-5
D gene: TRBD1
CDR3 DNA: TGTGCCACCGGGACAGGGCTCCACGAGCAGTACTTC
CDR3 protein: CATGTGLHEQYF

clone size: .
J gene: TRBJ1-5
CDR3 length: 13
V gene: TRBV7-9
D gene: .
CDR3 DNA: TGTGCCAGCAGCTTATCACTCAATCAGCCCCAGCATTTT
CDR3 protein: CASSLSLNQPQHF

clone size: once
J gene: TRBJ1-1
CDR3 length: 12
V gene: TRBV2
D gene: TRBD1
CDR3 DNA: TGTGCCAGCAGAGACAGGGCCACTGAAGCTTTCTTT
CDR3 protein: CASRDRATEAFF

clone size: .
J gene: TRBJ1-4
CDR3 length: 18
V gene: TRBV7-6
D gene: TRBD1
CDR3 DNA: TGTGCCAGCAGCTTAAAAGGGGGACAGGCTGCAACTAATGAAAAACTGTTTTTT
CDR3 protein: CASSLKGGQAATNEKLFF

clone size: few
J gene: TRBJ2-7
CDR3 length: 15
V gene: TRBV5-1
D gene: .
CDR3 DNA: TGCGCCAGCAGCTTGGCCGCAGGAACTTTTTGGGAGCAGTACTTC
CDR3 protein: CASSLAAGTFWEQYF

clone size: .
J gene: TRBJ1-2
CDR3 length: 14
V gene: TRBV5-4
D gene: .
CDR3 DNA: TGTGCCAGCAGCTTGGAAGAGATCGACTATGGCTACACCTTC
CDR3 protein: CASSLEEIDYGYTF

clone size: few
J gene: TRBJ2-3
CDR3 length: 15
V gene: TRBV19
D gene: .
CDR3 DNA: TGTGCCAGTGGCCAAACAGGGATCCACACAGATACGCAGTATTTT
CDR3 protein: CASGQTGIHTDTQYF

clone size: few
J gene: TRBJ2-7
CDR3 length: 16
V gene: TRBV11-2
D gene: .
CDR3 DNA: TGTGCCAGCAGCTCAAAAAAAAGCTTTGGCTCCTACGAGCAGTACTTC
CDR3 protein: CASSSKKSFGSYEQYF

clone size: .
J gene: TRBJ1-2
CDR3 length: 13
V gene: TRBV2
D gene: TRBD1
CDR3 DNA: TGTGCCAGCAGTCTAGTAGGGACAGGGGAAAACACCTTC
CDR3 protein: CASSLVGTGENTF

clone size: .
J gene: TRBJ1-5
CDR3 length: 14
V gene: TRBV19
D gene: .
CDR3 DNA: TGTGCCAGTAGTACAACGCCAGGGCCGCAGCCCCAGCATTTT
CDR3 protein: CASSTTPGPQPQHF

clone size: once
J gene: TRBJ1-5
CDR3 length: 15
V gene: TRBV19
D gene: .
CDR3 DNA: TGTGCCAGTAGCCTATTTATAGTGGGCAATCAGCCCCAGCATTTT
CDR3 protein: CASSLFIVGNQPQHF

clone size: .
J gene: TRBJ1-6
CDR3 length: 19
V gene: TRBV6-4
D gene: .
CDR3 DNA: TGTGCCAGCAGTGACGCCTCCTCCGGGGGACCTTGGTGGAATTCACCCCTCCACTTT
CDR3 protein: CASSDASSGGPWWNSPLHF

clone size: few
J gene: TRBJ2-3
CDR3 length: 14
V gene: TRBV9
D gene: TRBD1
CDR3 DNA: TGTGCCAGCAGCCCCTGGACAGGGGCAGATACGCAGTATTTT
CDR3 protein: CASSPWTGADTQYF

clone size: .
J gene: TRBJ2-6
CDR3 length: 19
V gene: TRBV6-2/TRBV6-3
D gene: TRBD1
CDR3 DNA: TGTGCCAGCAGTAGGGGGACAGCAATTATAGCCTCTGGGGCCAACGTCCTGACTTTC
CDR3 protein: CASSRGTAIIASGANVLTF

clone size: .
J gene: TRBJ1-2
CDR3 length: 14
V gene: TRBV6-1
D gene: .
CDR3 DNA: TGTGCCAGCAGTGAAAGGGGGTCTAACTATGGCTACACCTTC
CDR3 protein: CASSERGSNYGYTF

clone size: .
J gene: TRBJ1-3
CDR3 length: 15
V gene: TRBV2
D gene: TRBD1
CDR3 DNA: TGTGCCAGCAGGGAAACAGGGGGCTCTGGAAACACCATATATTTT
CDR3 protein: CASRETGGSGNTIYF

clone size: once
J gene: TRBJ1-3
CDR3 length: 15
V gene: TRBV6-4
D gene: .
CDR3 DNA: TGTGCCAGCAGGCATCGACAGAATTGGGGAAACACCATATATTTT
CDR3 protein: CASRHRQNWGNTIYF

clone size: .
J gene: TRBJ1-1
CDR3 length: 18
V gene: TRBV14
D gene: TRBD1
CDR3 DNA: TGTGCCAGCAGTCGGACAGGAATCCTGCCCACCATGAACACTGAAGCTTTCTTT
CDR3 protein: CASSRTGILPTMNTEAFF

clone size: .
J gene: TRBJ1-1
CDR3 length: 13
V gene: TRBV5-5
D gene: .
CDR3 DNA: TGTGCCAGCAGCTTGGGCCCAGACACTGAAGCTTTCTTT
CDR3 protein: CASSLGPDTEAFF

clone size: .
J gene: TRBJ2-7
CDR3 length: 15
V gene: TRBV4-3
D gene: .
CDR3 DNA: TGCGCCAGCAGCCAAGAGAGACAGGTCTCCTACGAGCAGTACTTC
CDR3 protein: CASSQERQVSYEQYF

clone size: .
J gene: TRBJ2-7
CDR3 length: 17
V gene: TRBV6-2/TRBV6-3
D gene: TRBD2
CDR3 DNA: TGTGCCAGCAGTTCCACCCTATCGGGGCGGGGGGCCTACGAGCAGTACTTC
CDR3 protein: CASSSTLSGRGAYEQYF

clone size: few
J gene: TRBJ2-7
CDR3 length: 15
V gene: TRBV7-9
D gene: TRBD2
CDR3 DNA: TGTGCCAGCAGCTCCCAAGCTAGCGGCAATTACGAGCAGTACTTC
CDR3 protein: CASSSQASGNYEQYF

clone size: .
J gene: TRBJ1-3
CDR3 length: 13
V gene: TRBV27
D gene: .
CDR3 DNA: TGTGCCAGCAGTTTTCAGGGCGGGGACACCATATATTTT
CDR3 protein: CASSFQGGDTIYF